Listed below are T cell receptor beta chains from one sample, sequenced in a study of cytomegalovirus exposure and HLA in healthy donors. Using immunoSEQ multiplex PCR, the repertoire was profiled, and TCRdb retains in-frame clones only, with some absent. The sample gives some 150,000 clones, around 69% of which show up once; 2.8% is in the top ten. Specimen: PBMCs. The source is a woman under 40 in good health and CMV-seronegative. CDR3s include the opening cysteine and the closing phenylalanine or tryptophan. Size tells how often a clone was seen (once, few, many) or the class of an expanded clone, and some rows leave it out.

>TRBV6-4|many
CASSDGSHNEQFF
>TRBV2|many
CASSSGQYEQYF
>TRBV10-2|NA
CASSESTGLAVTDTQYF
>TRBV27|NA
CASGMTGSLEQYF
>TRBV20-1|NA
CSVPWRNEQFF
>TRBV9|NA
CASSAALDTGELFF
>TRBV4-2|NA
CASSQDPTGLAGVGYEQYF
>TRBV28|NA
CASIIRTSANNEQFF
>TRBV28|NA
CASSRDRSLYSNQPQHF
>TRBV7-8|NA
CASSLAGYTRTEAFF
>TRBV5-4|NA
CASSSDGGGTDTQYF
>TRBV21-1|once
CASSKNMNTEAFF
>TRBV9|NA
CASSVSALGQPQHF
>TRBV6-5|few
CASSPDTHQPQHF
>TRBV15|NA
CATSSRLAGGDYNEQFF
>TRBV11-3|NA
CASSLGFGAGANVLTF
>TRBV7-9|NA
CASSPATSIEAIYF
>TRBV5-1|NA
CASSRDTGSTEAFF
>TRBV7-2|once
CASSLGRTGGHGYTF
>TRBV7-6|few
CASTRGAGEDEQFF
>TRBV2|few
CASSGETGVGNTIYF
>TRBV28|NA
CASSPPAAAHNEQFF
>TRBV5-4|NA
CASSFGQREAFF
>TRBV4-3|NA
CASSQDASRGGVRAFF
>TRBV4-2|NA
CASSQDLAGPQPQHF
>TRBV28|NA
CASSFGGNIQYF
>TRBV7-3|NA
CASSSGLAGTDTQYF
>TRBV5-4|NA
CASSLDPGANTGELFF
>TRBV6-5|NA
CASSERETTEAFF
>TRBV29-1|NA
CSVGASGSTDTQYF
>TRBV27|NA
CASSFNPPSTISGNTIYF
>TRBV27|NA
CASSLSGTSVYEQYF
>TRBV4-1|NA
CASSPTDADEQFF
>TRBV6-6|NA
CASSSSAGAPYEQYF
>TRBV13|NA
CASSWGLAGVLDTDTQYF
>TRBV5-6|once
CASSLGQGAYEQYF
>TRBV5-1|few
CASSSGTDQPQHF
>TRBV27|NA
CASSLYFPSTSGGVSSYEQYF
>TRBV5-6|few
CASSWDRGNTEAFF
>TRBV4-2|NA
CASSQGQGYGYTF
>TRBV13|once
CASSFGGSSYNEQFF
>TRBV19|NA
CASSTRQGAGYGYTF
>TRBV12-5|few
CASGLGYRGSNQPQHF
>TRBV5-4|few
CASSFGTANYGYTF
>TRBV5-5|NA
CASSLGLQPQHF
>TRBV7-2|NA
CASSSYRQGNNEQFF
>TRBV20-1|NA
CSASRVYGYTF
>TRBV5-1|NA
CASSLDHGLYYGYTF
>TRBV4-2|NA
CASSQDSRDPYEQYF
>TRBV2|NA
CASRQGFEQYF
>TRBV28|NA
CASSLRGGTGELFF
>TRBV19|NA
CASRTLQNYGYTF
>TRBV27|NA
CASSLSRGGDEQYF
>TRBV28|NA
CASGGIPSSYEQYF